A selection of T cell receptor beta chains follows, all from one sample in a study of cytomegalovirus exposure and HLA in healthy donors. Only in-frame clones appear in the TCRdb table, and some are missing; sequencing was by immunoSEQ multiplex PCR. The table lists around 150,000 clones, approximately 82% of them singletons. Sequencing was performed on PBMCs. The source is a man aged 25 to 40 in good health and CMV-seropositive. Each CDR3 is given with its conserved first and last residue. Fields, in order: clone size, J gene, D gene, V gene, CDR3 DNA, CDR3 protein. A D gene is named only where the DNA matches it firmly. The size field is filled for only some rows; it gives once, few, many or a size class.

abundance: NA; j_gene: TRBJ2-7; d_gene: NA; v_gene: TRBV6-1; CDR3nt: TGTGCCAGCAGTGAAGATGGACAGATTCCCTACGAGCAGTACTTC; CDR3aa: CASSEDGQIPYEQYF
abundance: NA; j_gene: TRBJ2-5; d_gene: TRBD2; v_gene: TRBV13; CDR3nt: TGTGCCAGCAGCCCGGGACTAGCGGCCACCGGGGAGGAGACCCAGTACTTC; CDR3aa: CASSPGLAATGEETQYF
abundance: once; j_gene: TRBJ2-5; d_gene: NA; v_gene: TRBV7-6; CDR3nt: TGTGCCAGCAGCTTAGTAGCCAGCTACCAAGAGACCCAGTACTTC; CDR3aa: CASSLVASYQETQYF
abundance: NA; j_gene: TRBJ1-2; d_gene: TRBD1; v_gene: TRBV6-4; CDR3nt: TGTGCCAGCAGTGCGGAACAGGGGGGTAACTATGGCTACACCTTC; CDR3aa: CASSAEQGGNYGYTF
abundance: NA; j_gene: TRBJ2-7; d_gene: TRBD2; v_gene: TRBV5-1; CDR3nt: TGCGCCAGCAGCCAGCGGGACCTCACCTACGAGCAGTACTTC; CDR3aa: CASSQRDLTYEQYF
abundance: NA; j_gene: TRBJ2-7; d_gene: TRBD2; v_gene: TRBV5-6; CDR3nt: TGTGCCAGCAGCCCCCCTGGTTCTAGCGGGAGGGCCGTCTCCTACGAGCAGTACTTC; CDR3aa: CASSPPGSSGRAVSYEQYF
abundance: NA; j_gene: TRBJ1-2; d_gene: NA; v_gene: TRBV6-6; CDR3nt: TGTGCCAGCAGATGGACAGCCGGCTATGGCTACACCTTC; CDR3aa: CASRWTAGYGYTF
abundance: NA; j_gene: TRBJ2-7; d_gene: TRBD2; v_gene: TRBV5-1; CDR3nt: TGCGCCAGCAGCCCGGAGGCAGGGAGGGGCTACGAGCAGTACTTC; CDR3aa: CASSPEAGRGYEQYF
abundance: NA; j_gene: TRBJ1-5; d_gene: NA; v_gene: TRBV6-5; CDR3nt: TGTGCCAGCAGTTACTCGGGGGGGAATCAGCCCCAGCATTTT; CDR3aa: CASSYSGGNQPQHF
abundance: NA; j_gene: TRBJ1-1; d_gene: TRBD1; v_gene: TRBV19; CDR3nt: TGTGCCAGTAGTATAGATGGGACAGGGAAGGACACTGAAGCTTTCTTT; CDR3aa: CASSIDGTGKDTEAFF
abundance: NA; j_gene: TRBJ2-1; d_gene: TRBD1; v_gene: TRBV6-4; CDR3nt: TGTGCCAGCAGTGTTCAGGGGGAGAGATACAATGAGCAGTTCTTC; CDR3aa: CASSVQGERYNEQFF
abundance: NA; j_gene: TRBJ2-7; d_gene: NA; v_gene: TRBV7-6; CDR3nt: TGTGCCAGCAGGCAGTGGGGGCCCGGGACCTACGAGCAGTACTTC; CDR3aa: CASRQWGPGTYEQYF
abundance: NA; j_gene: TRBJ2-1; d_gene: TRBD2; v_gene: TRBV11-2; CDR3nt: TGTGCCAGCAGCTTAGTAGGGACTAGCGGGGGGGCCTCCTACAATGAGCAGTTCTTC; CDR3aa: CASSLVGTSGGASYNEQFF
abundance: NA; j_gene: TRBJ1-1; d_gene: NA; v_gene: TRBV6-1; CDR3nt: TGTGCCAGCAGCAAATCAACAGGGCGGAACACTGAAGCTTTCTTT; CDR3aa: CASSKSTGRNTEAFF
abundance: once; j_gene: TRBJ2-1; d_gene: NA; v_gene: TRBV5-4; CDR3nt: TGTGCCAGCAGCCCGGACAGAGACAATGAGCAGTTCTTC; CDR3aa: CASSPDRDNEQFF
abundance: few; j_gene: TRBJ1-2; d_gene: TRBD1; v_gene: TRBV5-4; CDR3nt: TGTGCCAGCAGCCGGGGGGACAGGATAAACTATGGCTACACCTTC; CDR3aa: CASSRGDRINYGYTF
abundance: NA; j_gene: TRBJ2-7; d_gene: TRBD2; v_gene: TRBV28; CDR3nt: TGTGCCAGCAGTCTTGGACTAGCGGGGTCTCGGAGGCAGTACTTC; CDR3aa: CASSLGLAGSRRQYF
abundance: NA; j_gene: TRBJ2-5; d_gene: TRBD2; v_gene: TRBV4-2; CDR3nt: TGTGCCAGCAGCCCCTCTGGGACTAACCAAGAGACCCAGTACTTC; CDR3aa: CASSPSGTNQETQYF
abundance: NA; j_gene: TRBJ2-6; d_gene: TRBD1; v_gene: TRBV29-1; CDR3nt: TGCAGCGTTCTCCTAATTGACAGGGCCACTGGGGCCAACGTCCTGACTTTC; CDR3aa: CSVLLIDRATGANVLTF
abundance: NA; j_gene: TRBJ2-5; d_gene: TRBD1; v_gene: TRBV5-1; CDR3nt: TGCGCCAGCAGCCTGGGACAGTCCTCAGAGACCCAGTACTTC; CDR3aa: CASSLGQSSETQYF